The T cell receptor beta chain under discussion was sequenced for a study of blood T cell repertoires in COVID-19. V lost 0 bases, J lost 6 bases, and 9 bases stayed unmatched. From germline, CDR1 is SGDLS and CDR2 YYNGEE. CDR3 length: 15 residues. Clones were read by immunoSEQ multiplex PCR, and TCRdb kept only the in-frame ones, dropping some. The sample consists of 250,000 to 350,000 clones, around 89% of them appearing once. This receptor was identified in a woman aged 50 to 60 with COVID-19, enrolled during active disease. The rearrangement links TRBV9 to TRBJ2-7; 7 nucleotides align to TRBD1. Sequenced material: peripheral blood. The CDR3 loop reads CASSVGGHRGAEQYF. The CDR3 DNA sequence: TGTGCCAGCAGCGTAGGAGGACACAGGGGTGCCGAGCAGTACTTC.